These T cell receptor beta chains were read from a single sample in a study of a mutant IDH1 vaccine in newly diagnosed glioma. The antigens for these receptors are not known. Only in-frame clones appear in the TCRdb table, and some are missing; sequencing was by immunoSEQ multiplex PCR. The table lists over 50,000 clones, about nine tenths of them singletons. The sequencing here drew on PBMCs, taken from a glioma patient whose treatment included an IDH1 peptide vaccine. Receptors were obtained from a woman in her forties with glioma. Each CDR3 is given without its conserved first and last residue. The D gene is left open where the match is weak.

cdr3_aa	v_call	j_call	d_call
ASSPRQGDYEQY	TRBV7-6	TRBJ2-7	TRBD1
ATSRTQGASYQPQH	TRBV15	TRBJ1-5	TRBD1
ASSHFPVGNTEAF	TRBV4-1	TRBJ1-1	.
ASSLERDGARWYGYT	TRBV5-6	TRBJ1-2	.
ASSAPLAGGETQY	TRBV7-2	TRBJ2-5	TRBD2
ASSNRGGSSYNEQF	TRBV7-2	TRBJ2-1	TRBD2
ASSSSGAPWTPDGYT	TRBV27	TRBJ1-2	.
ASSQPGRGLGGNTIY	TRBV4-1	TRBJ1-3	TRBD1
ASSSWTGRDTQY	TRBV27	TRBJ2-3	TRBD1
ASSLDGRKTPEAF	TRBV5-4	TRBJ1-1	.
ASSPRRGSYEQY	TRBV7-8	TRBJ2-7	.
ASSQDRAASNTEAF	TRBV4-2	TRBJ1-1	.
ASSLQGMGNQPQH	TRBV28	TRBJ1-5	.
ASSKSGKGDYGYT	TRBV5-4	TRBJ1-2	.
ASSLGLAGAKNIQY	TRBV5-8	TRBJ2-4	TRBD2
ASSTDSNYGYT	TRBV5-1	TRBJ1-2	.
ASSLGGGSTDTQY	TRBV5-4	TRBJ2-3	.
SVGLGPSSYNEQF	TRBV29-1	TRBJ2-1	.
ASSLGPTGGLTEAF	TRBV5-1	TRBJ1-1	TRBD1